This T cell receptor (beta chain) was sequenced for a study of CD8+CD57+ T cells in acquired aplastic anemia. Study background: Each DNA sample taken from sorted CD4+ and CD8+ cells came to about 3 ug on average.

The CDR3 covers 13 residues. Germline CDR1 is SNHLY and CDR2 is FYNNEI. Of note for this clonotype: What it binds is not known. Its ends do not fully match the called genes, so a read error is possible.

Overall study findings and caveats: Patients and controls had CD8+ Simpson's diversity values that were not significantly distinct.

Using genomic DNA as the template, TCR beta VDJ and CDR3 profiling was carried out. One entry per CDR3 protein results from TCRdb running MiXCR on the reads. The repertoire includes a few hundred thousand distinct CDR3 sequences, about 70% of them detected once, and more than 3.5% sits in the top ten. The sequenced material came from sorted CD4+, CD8+, or CD8+CD57+ T cells (not recorded which) from PBMCs. The rearrangement joins TRBV2 to TRBJ2-5; maybe TRBD2 (5 bases). This clonotype originated in a human donor in good health, serving as a control. The CDR3 DNA reads TGTGCCAGCAGCCCTGGACTGGCAGAGACCGAGTACTTC. This gives the protein CASSPGLAETEYF.